Listed below are T cell receptor beta chains from one sample, sequenced in a study of blood T cells in healthy people across ages. MiXCR, run by TCRdb on the 5' RACE reads, gives a single entry per CDR3 protein. There are around 1.7 million distinct CDR3 sequences in the sample; roughly 27% occur only once, and 7.7% lies in the top ten. Input material: blood. These receptor sequences come from a woman aged 30 to 39 in good health. Both conserved end residues are part of each CDR3. The order of the fields is V gene, clone size, D gene, J gene, CDR3 DNA, CDR3 protein. The D gene is left open where the match is weak. For some rows the clone size is stated as once, few or many, or as a class when expanded; others skip it.

V: TRBV9; size: -; D: -; J: TRBJ2-5; DNA: TGTGCCAGCAGCGTAGAGGCGGGACGGAGGGAGACCCAGTACTTC; CDR3: CASSVEAGRRETQYF
V: TRBV7-2; size: -; D: -; J: TRBJ2-3; DNA: TGTGCCAGCAGCTTACGGGGGCTAAATACGCAGTATTTT; CDR3: CASSLRGLNTQYF
V: TRBV28; size: many; D: TRBD2; J: TRBJ2-7; DNA: TGTGCCAGCGGGACTAGCGGGGCCAACTACGAGCAGTACTTC; CDR3: CASGTSGANYEQYF
V: TRBV20-1; size: many; D: TRBD2; J: TRBJ2-5; DNA: TGCAGTGCTAGCCTAGCGGGACAGGAGACCCAGTACTTC; CDR3: CSASLAGQETQYF
V: TRBV10-2; size: few; D: TRBD1; J: TRBJ1-2; DNA: TGCGCCAGCAGAGAATCAGGGGGCTTCGGCGGCTACACCTTC; CDR3: CASRESGGFGGYTF
V: TRBV5-5; size: many; D: TRBD1; J: TRBJ2-1; DNA: TGTGCCAGCAGCTTGCCGGTGGACAGGCGGGATGAGCAGTTCTTC; CDR3: CASSLPVDRRDEQFF
V: TRBV7-2; size: once; D: TRBD2; J: TRBJ2-1; DNA: TGTGCCAGCAGCTTAGGAGGGGAGGGATCCAATGAGCAGTTCTTC; CDR3: CASSLGGEGSNEQFF
V: TRBV12-3/TRBV12-4; size: -; D: -; J: TRBJ1-1; DNA: TGTGCCAGCAGTTTCCAGCCCCTGGAAGCTTTCTTT; CDR3: CASSFQPLEAFF
V: TRBV7-9; size: -; D: -; J: TRBJ2-7; DNA: TGTGCCAGCAGTCGTCCCTACAATGAGCAGTACTTC; CDR3: CASSRPYNEQYF
V: TRBV6-6; size: -; D: TRBD2; J: TRBJ2-5; DNA: TGTGCCAGCAAGGTAGCGGGATACGTGGAGACCCAGTACTTC; CDR3: CASKVAGYVETQYF
V: TRBV29-1; size: many; D: -; J: TRBJ2-3; DNA: TGCAGCGTTGAAGAAGGAGATACGCAGTATTTT; CDR3: CSVEEGDTQYF
V: TRBV5-6; size: -; D: -; J: TRBJ1-5; DNA: TGTGCCAGCAGCTTGTCAGGGTACGGCAATCAGCCCCAGCATTTT; CDR3: CASSLSGYGNQPQHF
V: TRBV7-2; size: few; D: TRBD1; J: TRBJ2-1; DNA: TGTGCCAGCAGCCTCAATAACAGGGGGATGTTTTACAATGAGCAGTTCTTC; CDR3: CASSLNNRGMFYNEQFF
V: TRBV7-2; size: -; D: -; J: TRBJ2-7; DNA: TGTGCCAGCAGCCCCCGGCCAGAGGGGCACGAGCAGTACTTC; CDR3: CASSPRPEGHEQYF
V: TRBV9; size: -; D: -; J: TRBJ2-2; DNA: TGTGCCAGCAGCGTAGACTGGGTGGTGGCCGGGGAGCTGTTTTTT; CDR3: CASSVDWVVAGELFF
V: TRBV20-1; size: -; D: -; J: TRBJ1-4; DNA: TGCAGTGCAAAAAGTGCAGGGCGTGGGGAAAAACTGTTTTTT; CDR3: CSAKSAGRGEKLFF
V: TRBV4-1; size: many; D: -; J: TRBJ1-4; DNA: TGCGCCAGCAGCCAAGTGCAAGGGTCTAATGAAAAACTGTTTTTT; CDR3: CASSQVQGSNEKLFF
V: TRBV4-1; size: -; D: TRBD2; J: TRBJ2-1; DNA: TGCGCCAGCAGCCAAGATGGTGCTAGCGGGGTAAACGGTGAGCAGTTCTTC; CDR3: CASSQDGASGVNGEQFF
V: TRBV7-9; size: few; D: TRBD1; J: TRBJ2-7; DNA: TGTGCCAGCAGCTTTTTTTCCGGGACAGCTTCGTACGAGCAGTACTTC; CDR3: CASSFFSGTASYEQYF
V: TRBV6-6; size: few; D: -; J: TRBJ2-3; DNA: TGTGCCAGCAGTTACTCTTATGGGTCAGATACGCAGTATTTT; CDR3: CASSYSYGSDTQYF
V: TRBV20-1; size: -; D: -; J: TRBJ2-3; DNA: TGCAGTGCTATCTCAGGAGATAGCGCCCTCACAGATACGCAGTATTTT; CDR3: CSAISGDSALTDTQYF
V: TRBV6-5; size: few; D: -; J: TRBJ2-7; DNA: TGTGCCAGCAGTTACTCGACAGTGGTCTCCTACGAGCAGTACTTC; CDR3: CASSYSTVVSYEQYF
V: TRBV6-2/TRBV6-3; size: -; D: -; J: TRBJ2-7; DNA: TGTGCCAGCAGTTTCCGGAATAGCGGATACAACGAGCAGTACTTC; CDR3: CASSFRNSGYNEQYF
V: TRBV12-3/TRBV12-4; size: -; D: -; J: TRBJ2-5; DNA: TGTGCCAGCTCACAGGGCTTGAATGAGCAGTACTTC; CDR3: CASSQGLNEQYF
V: TRBV5-6; size: -; D: TRBD1; J: TRBJ2-6; DNA: TGTGCCAGCAGCTCTGACCTCGGGACAGAATACTCTGGGGCCAACGTCCTGACTTTC; CDR3: CASSSDLGTEYSGANVLTF
V: TRBV20-1; size: -; D: -; J: TRBJ2-5; DNA: TGCAGTGCTAGAGATCTCAGGGACGGGAGAGGGGAGACCCAGTACTTC; CDR3: CSARDLRDGRGETQYF
V: TRBV27; size: few; D: -; J: TRBJ1-1; DNA: TGTGCCAGCAGTGCCCACACGATTAGCGCTGAAGCTTTCTTT; CDR3: CASSAHTISAEAFF
V: TRBV2; size: -; D: TRBD2; J: TRBJ2-1; DNA: TGTGCCAGCGGCAAACTAGCGGGGGTTGGAAATGAGCAGTTCTTC; CDR3: CASGKLAGVGNEQFF
V: TRBV7-2; size: few; D: -; J: TRBJ2-5; DNA: TGTGCCAGCAGCTTATGGCAGGGGGGGCCCCAAGAGACCCAGTACTTC; CDR3: CASSLWQGGPQETQYF
V: TRBV5-1; size: -; D: TRBD1; J: TRBJ1-4; DNA: TGCGCCAGCAGCGACGCCCAGGGGGATAATGAAAAACTGTTTTTT; CDR3: CASSDAQGDNEKLFF
V: TRBV12-3/TRBV12-4; size: few; D: -; J: TRBJ2-5; DNA: TGTGCCACCCAGACTGGGGAGACCCAGTACTTC; CDR3: CATQTGETQYF
V: TRBV24-1; size: -; D: TRBD1; J: TRBJ1-2; DNA: TGTGCCACCAGTGATCCGGACAGGGAGAGGGCTGGCTACACCTTC; CDR3: CATSDPDRERAGYTF
V: TRBV9; size: -; D: TRBD2; J: TRBJ2-5; DNA: TGTGCCAGCTCCCGGGCGGGGGGTAGCCAAGAGACCCAGTACTTC; CDR3: CASSRAGGSQETQYF
V: TRBV12-3/TRBV12-4; size: -; D: -; J: TRBJ1-2; DNA: TGTGCCAGCAGTCCGGACTTACAGTCTAACTATGGCTACACCTTC; CDR3: CASSPDLQSNYGYTF
V: TRBV5-1; size: -; D: -; J: TRBJ2-7; DNA: TGCGCCGGCAGCTTGGGTAGACCCAACGAGCAGTACTTC; CDR3: CAGSLGRPNEQYF
V: TRBV2; size: few; D: -; J: TRBJ2-4; DNA: TGTGCCAGCAGTATCCCAGCCACCAAAAACATTCAGTACTTC; CDR3: CASSIPATKNIQYF
V: TRBV28; size: few; D: -; J: TRBJ1-2; DNA: TGTGCCAGCAGTTTACCCACCCTTAACTATGGCTACACCTTC; CDR3: CASSLPTLNYGYTF
V: TRBV7-2; size: -; D: TRBD2; J: TRBJ2-1; DNA: TGTGCCAGCGTCTCGCGGGGGGGCTCCTACAATGAGCAGTTCTTC; CDR3: CASVSRGGSYNEQFF
V: TRBV5-5; size: -; D: TRBD1; J: TRBJ1-4; DNA: TGTGCCAGCAGCTCTTCCGGGACAGGGGAAAAACTGTTTTTT; CDR3: CASSSSGTGEKLFF
V: TRBV4-2; size: -; D: -; J: TRBJ2-7; DNA: TGTGCCAGCAGCCAAGATACAGAGGGCTACGAGCAGTACTTC; CDR3: CASSQDTEGYEQYF
V: TRBV12-3/TRBV12-4; size: few; D: -; J: TRBJ2-3; DNA: TGTGCCAGCAGTTCTTTGCGGAACACAGATACGCAGTATTTT; CDR3: CASSSLRNTDTQYF
V: TRBV29-1; size: -; D: TRBD1; J: TRBJ1-2; DNA: TGCATCGTTGCTGCCCTCGGGACAGGGGTTTTAGGCTACACCTTC; CDR3: CIVAALGTGVLGYTF
V: TRBV20-1; size: -; D: -; J: TRBJ1-1; DNA: TGCAGTATCCTACAGGACACTGAAGCTTTCTTT; CDR3: CSILQDTEAFF
V: TRBV6-2/TRBV6-3; size: -; D: TRBD1; J: TRBJ1-2; DNA: TGTGCCAGCAGTTACGGGACAGGGGGGACTGGCTACACCTTC; CDR3: CASSYGTGGTGYTF
V: TRBV20-1; size: -; D: TRBD2; J: TRBJ2-5; DNA: TGCAGTGCTACCAAGAGACTAGCGGGGCAAGAGACCCAGTACTTC; CDR3: CSATKRLAGQETQYF
V: TRBV7-9; size: -; D: -; J: TRBJ1-1; DNA: TGTGCCAGCAGCTTGCTTCTCACTGAAGCTTTCTTT; CDR3: CASSLLLTEAFF
V: TRBV6-6; size: many; D: TRBD1; J: TRBJ1-5; DNA: TGTGCCAGCAGTTACTCGTTACAGGGGAATCAGCCCCAGCATTTT; CDR3: CASSYSLQGNQPQHF
V: TRBV5-1; size: -; D: -; J: TRBJ1-6; DNA: TGCGCCAGCAGCTTCGATGGAGGGAGGGACAATTCACCCCTCCACTTT; CDR3: CASSFDGGRDNSPLHF
V: TRBV3-1; size: -; D: TRBD1; J: TRBJ2-7; DNA: TGTGCCAGCAGCTCCCGGGACAGGGGGAACGACGAGCAGTACTTC; CDR3: CASSSRDRGNDEQYF
V: TRBV29-1; size: -; D: -; J: TRBJ2-1; DNA: TGCAGCGTTGAAGGGGGAGACACCTACAATGAGCAGTTCTTC; CDR3: CSVEGGDTYNEQFF
V: TRBV12-3/TRBV12-4; size: many; D: TRBD1; J: TRBJ2-5; DNA: TGTGCCAGCAGCTGGGACAGGCAAGAGACCCAGTACTTC; CDR3: CASSWDRQETQYF
V: TRBV29-1; size: -; D: TRBD1; J: TRBJ1-3; DNA: TGCAGCGTGACAGGGACTGGAAACACCATATATTTT; CDR3: CSVTGTGNTIYF